This entry concerns a single T cell receptor (beta chain). Using immunoSEQ multiplex PCR, the repertoire was profiled, and TCRdb retains in-frame clones only, with some absent. The data contain tens of thousands of clones, 80% to 90% of them seen just once; the ten biggest clones take up roughly 5%. This entry belongs to a study of blood T cell repertoires in COVID-19. The germline V and J ends were trimmed by 9 bases and 4 bases, with 11 bases remaining between them. Per the germline V gene, CDR1 is KGHDR and CDR2 is SFDVKD. There are 12 residues in the CDR3. The chain carries TRBV24-1 and TRBJ1-2; D might be TRBD1 (5 bases). The receptor comes from a human donor in a cohort sampled during active COVID-19. Material for sequencing was peripheral blood. The CDR3 sequence: CATSDRFYGYTF. The CDR3 DNA sequence: TGTGCCACCTCCGACAGATTCTATGGCTACACCTTC.